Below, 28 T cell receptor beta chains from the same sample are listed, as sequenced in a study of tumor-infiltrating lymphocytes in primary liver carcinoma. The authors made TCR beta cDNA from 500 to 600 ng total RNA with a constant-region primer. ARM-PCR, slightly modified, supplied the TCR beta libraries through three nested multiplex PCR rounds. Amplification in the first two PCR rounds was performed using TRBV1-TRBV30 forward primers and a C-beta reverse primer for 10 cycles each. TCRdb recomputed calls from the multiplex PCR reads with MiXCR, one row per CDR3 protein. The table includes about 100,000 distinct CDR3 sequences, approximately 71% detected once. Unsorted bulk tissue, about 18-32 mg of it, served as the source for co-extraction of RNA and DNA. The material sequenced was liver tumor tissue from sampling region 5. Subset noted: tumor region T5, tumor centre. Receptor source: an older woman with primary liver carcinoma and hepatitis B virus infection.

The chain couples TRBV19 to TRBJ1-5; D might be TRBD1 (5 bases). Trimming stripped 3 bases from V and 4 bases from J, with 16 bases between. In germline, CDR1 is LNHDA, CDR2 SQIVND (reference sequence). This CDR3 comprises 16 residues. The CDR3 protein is CASSISWGRGNQPQHF. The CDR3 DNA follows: TGTGCCAGTAGTATCTCATGGGGAAGGGGTAATCAGCCCCAGCATTTT.

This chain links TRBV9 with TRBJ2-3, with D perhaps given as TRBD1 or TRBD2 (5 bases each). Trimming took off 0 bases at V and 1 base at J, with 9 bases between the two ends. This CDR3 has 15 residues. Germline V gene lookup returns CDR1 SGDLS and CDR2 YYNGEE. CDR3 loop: CASSVVEGRTDTQYF. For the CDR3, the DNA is TGTGCCAGCAGCGTAGTCGAGGGACGCACAGATACGCAGTATTTT.

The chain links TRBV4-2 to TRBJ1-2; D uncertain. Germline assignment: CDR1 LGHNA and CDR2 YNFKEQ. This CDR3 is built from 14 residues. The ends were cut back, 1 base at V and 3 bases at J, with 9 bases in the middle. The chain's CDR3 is CASSQVETDYGYTF. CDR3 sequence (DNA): TGTGCCAGCAGCCAAGTTGAGACTGACTATGGCTACACCTTC.

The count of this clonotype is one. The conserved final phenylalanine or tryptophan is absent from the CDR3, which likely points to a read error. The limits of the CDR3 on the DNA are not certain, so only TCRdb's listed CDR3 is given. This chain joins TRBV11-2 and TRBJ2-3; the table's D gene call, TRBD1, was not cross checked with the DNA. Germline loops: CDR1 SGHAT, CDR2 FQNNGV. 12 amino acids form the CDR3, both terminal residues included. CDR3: CASSPGTGAYYL.

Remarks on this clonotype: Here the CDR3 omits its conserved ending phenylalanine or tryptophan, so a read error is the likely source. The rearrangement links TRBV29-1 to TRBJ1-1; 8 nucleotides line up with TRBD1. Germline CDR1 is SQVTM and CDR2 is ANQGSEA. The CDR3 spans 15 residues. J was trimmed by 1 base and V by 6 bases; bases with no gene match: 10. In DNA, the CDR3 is TGCAGCGTAAGATCAGACGGGACAGGGAACACTGAAGCTTTCATT. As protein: CSVRSDGTGNTEAFI.

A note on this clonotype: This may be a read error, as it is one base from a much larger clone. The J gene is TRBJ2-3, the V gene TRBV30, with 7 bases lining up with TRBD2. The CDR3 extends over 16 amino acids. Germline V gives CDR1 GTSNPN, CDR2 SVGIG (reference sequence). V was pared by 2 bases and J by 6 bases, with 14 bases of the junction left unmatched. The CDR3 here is CAWSYLTIGRRDTQYF. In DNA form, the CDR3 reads TGTGCCTGGAGTTATCTTACTATCGGGAGGCGCGATACGCAGTATTTT.

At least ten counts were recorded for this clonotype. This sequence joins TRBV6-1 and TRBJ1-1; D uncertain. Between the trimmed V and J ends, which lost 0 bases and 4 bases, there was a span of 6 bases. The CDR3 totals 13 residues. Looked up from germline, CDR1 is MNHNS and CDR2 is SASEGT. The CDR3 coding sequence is TGTGCCAGCAGTGAAGCGGTGGGCACTGAAGCTTTCTTT. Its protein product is CASSEAVGTEAFF.

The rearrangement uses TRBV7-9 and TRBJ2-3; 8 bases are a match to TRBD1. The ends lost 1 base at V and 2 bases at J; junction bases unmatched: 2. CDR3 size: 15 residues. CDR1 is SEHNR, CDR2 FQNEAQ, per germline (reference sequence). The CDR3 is CASSLGTGLTDTQYF. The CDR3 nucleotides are TGTGCCAGCAGCTTAGGGACAGGGCTCACAGATACGCAGTATTTT.

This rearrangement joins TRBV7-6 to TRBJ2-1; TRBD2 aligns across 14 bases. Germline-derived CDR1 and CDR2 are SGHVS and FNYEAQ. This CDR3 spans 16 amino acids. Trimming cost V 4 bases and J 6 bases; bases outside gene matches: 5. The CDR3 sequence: CASSSTGTSGSNEQFF. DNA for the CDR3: TGTGCCAGCAGCTCCACCGGGACTAGCGGGAGCAATGAGCAGTTCTTC.

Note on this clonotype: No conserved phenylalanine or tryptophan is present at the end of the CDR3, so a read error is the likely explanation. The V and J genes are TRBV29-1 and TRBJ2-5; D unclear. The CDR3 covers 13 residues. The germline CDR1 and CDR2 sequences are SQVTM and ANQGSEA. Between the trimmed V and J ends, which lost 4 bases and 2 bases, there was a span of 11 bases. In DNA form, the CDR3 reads TGCAGCGTTGGCCACGACAAACAAGAGACCCAGTACTTG. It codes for CSVGHDKQETQYL.

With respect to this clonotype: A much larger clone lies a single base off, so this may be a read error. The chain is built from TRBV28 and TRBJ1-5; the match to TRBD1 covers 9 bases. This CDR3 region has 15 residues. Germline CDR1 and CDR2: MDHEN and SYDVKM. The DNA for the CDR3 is TGTGTCAGTTACCCACAGGGGGCGGGAAAGAAGCCCCAGCATTTT. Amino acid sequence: CVSYPQGAGKKPQHF.

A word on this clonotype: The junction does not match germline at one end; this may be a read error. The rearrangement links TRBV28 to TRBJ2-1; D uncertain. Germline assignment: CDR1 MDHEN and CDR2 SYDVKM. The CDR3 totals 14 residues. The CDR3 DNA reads TGTGGCAGCAGCACGACTGATTATTACAATGAGGAGTTCTTC. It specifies CGSSTTDYYNEEFF.

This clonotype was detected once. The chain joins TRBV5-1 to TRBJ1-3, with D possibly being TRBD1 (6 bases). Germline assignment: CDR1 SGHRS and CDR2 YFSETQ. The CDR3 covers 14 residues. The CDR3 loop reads CDSSLTGAGNTIYF. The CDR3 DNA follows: TGCGATAGCAGCTTGACAGGTGCCGGAAACACCATATATTTT.

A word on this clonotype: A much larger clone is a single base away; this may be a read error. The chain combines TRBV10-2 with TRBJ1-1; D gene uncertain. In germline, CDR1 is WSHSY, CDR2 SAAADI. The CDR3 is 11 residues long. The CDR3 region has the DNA TGCGCCAGCAGGTTCGACACTGAAGTTTTCTTT. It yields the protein CASRFDTEVFF.

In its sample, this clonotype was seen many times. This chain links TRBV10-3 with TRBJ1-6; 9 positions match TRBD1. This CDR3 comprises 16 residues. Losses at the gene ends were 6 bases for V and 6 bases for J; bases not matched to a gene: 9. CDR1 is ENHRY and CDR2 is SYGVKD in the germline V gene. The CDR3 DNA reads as TGTGCCATCAGCGAGACAGGGGGTGCAGGTAATTCACCCCTCCACTTT. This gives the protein CAISETGGAGNSPLHF.

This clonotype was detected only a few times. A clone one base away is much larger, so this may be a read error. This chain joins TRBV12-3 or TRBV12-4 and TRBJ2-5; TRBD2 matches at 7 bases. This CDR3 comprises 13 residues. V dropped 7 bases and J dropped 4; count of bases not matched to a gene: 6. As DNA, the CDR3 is TGTGCCAGCAACCGGGACTACCGAGAGACCCAGTACTTC. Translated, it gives CASNRDYRETQYF.

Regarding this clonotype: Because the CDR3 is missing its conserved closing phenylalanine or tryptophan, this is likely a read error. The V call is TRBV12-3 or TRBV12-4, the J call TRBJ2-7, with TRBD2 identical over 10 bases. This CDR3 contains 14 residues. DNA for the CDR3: TGTGTCAGCAGTAGCGGGGGGAGCTATGAGCGGCAGTACCTC. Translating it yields CVSSSGGSYERQYL.

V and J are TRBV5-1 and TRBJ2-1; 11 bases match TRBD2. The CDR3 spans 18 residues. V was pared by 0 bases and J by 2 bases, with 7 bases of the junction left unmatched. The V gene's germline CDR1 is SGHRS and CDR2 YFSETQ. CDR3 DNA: TGCGCCAGCAGCTTGGCGGTTGGTAGCGGGAGGGCCTACAATGAGCAGTTCTTC. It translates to CASSLAVGSGRAYNEQFF. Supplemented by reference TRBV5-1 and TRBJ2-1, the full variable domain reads KAGVTQTPRYLIKTRGQQVTLSCSPISGHRSVSWYQQTPGQGLQFLFEYFSETQRNKGNFPGRFSGRQFSNSRSEMNVSTLELGDSALYLCASSLAVGSGRAYNEQFFGPGTRLTVL.

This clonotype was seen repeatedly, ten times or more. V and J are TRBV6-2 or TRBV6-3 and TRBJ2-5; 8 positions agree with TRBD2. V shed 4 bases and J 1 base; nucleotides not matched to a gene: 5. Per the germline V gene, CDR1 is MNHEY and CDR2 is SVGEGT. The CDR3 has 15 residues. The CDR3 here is CASSSGGRPQETQYF. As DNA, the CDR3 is TGTGCCAGCAGTTCGGGGGGGCGCCCCCAAGAGACCCAGTACTTC.

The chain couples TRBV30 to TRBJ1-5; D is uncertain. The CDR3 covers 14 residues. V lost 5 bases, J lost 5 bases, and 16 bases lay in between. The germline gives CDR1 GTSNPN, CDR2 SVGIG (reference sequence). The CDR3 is CAWGLIGAHQPQHF. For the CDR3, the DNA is TGTGCCTGGGGACTTATAGGAGCCCATCAGCCCCAGCATTTT. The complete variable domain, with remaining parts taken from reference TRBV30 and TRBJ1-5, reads SQTIHQWPATLVQPVGSPLSLECTVEGTSNPNLYWYRQAAGRGLQLLFYSVGIGQISSEVPQNLSASRPQDRQFILSSKKLLLSDSGFYLCAWGLIGAHQPQHFGDGTRLSIL.

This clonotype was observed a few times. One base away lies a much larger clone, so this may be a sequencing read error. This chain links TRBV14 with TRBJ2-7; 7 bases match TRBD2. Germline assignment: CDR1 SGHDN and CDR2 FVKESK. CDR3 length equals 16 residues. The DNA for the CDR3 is TGTGCCAGCAACCAATCAGGTCTAGCGGAATACTACGAGCAGTACTTC. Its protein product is CASNQSGLAEYYEQYF.

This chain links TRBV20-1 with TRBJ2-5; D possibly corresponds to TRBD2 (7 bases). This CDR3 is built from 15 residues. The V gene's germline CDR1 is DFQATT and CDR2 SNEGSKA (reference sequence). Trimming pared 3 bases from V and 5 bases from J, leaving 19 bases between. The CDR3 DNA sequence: TGCAGTGCTAGTGGATCCGCAGGGAGGGGGGAGACCCAGTACTTC. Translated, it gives CSASGSAGRGETQYF.

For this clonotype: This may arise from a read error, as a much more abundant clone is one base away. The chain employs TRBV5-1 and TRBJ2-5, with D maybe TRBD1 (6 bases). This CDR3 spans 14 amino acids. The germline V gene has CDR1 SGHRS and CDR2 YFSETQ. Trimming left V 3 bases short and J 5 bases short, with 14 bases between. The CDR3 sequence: CASSSGQLTETQYF. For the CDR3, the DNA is TGCGCCAGCAGCTCAGGACAGTTAACGGAGACCCAGTACTTC.

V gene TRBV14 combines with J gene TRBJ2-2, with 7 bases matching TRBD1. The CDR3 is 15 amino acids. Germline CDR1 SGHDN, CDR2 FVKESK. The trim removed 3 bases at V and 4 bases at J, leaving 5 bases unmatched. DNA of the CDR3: TGTGCCAGCAGCCACGGACCAGGGGGCACCGGGGAGCTGTTTTTT. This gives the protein CASSHGPGGTGELFF.

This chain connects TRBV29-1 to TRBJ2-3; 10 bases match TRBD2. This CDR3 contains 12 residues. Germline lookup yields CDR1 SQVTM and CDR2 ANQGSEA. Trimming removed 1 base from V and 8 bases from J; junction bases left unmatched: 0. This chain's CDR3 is CSVEVAGGTQYF. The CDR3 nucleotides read TGCAGCGTTGAAGTAGCGGGGGGTACGCAGTATTTT.

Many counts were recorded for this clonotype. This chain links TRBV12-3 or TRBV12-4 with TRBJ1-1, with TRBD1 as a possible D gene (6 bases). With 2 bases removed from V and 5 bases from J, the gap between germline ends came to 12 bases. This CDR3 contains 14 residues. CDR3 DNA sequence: TGTGCCAGCAGTTTATCACAGGGTCGTACTGAAGCTTTCTTT. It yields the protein CASSLSQGRTEAFF.

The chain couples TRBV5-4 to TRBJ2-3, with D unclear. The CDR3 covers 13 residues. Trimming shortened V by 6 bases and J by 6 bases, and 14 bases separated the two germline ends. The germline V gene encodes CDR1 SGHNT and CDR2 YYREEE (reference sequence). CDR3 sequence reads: CASNTPAVDTQYF. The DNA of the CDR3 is TGTGCCAGCAACACTCCGGCCGTCGATACGCAGTATTTT.

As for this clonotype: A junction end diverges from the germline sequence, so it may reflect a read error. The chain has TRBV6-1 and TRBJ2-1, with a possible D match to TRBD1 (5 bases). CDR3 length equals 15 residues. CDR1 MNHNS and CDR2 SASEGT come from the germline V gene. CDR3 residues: CATSERGRVRNEEFF. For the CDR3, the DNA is TGTGCCACTAGTGAAAGGGGAAGGGTCAGGAATGAGGAGTTCTTC.